This T cell receptor (beta chain) originates from a study of T cell repertoires in cytomegalovirus infection. Study conclusions and caveats: Cumulative frequency of public TCR beta families picked out carriers of CMV plus the relevant HLA.

Remarks on this clonotype: Its cognate antigen is unknown. Just one base apart from a much larger clone, this may be a read error.

The CDR3 spans 14 residues. Germline CDR1 reads SGHVS; CDR2 reads FNYEAQ. TCRdb redid the calling of the reads with MiXCR, one entry per CDR3 protein. Seen here are approximately 290,000 distinct CDR3 sequences, roughly 23% observed once, and the top ten hold approximately 15%. The sequence was collected from a human donor in good health (CMV status not recorded). Some clones in this sample may be carry-over from other donors' samples. V gene TRBV7-6 combines with J gene TRBJ2-3; unclear D gene. The sequencing input was PBMCs. Here the CDR3 reads CPSSLDLVGDTQYF. CDR3 nucleotides: TGTCCCAGCAGCTTAGACCTGGTGGGAGATACGCAGTATTTT.